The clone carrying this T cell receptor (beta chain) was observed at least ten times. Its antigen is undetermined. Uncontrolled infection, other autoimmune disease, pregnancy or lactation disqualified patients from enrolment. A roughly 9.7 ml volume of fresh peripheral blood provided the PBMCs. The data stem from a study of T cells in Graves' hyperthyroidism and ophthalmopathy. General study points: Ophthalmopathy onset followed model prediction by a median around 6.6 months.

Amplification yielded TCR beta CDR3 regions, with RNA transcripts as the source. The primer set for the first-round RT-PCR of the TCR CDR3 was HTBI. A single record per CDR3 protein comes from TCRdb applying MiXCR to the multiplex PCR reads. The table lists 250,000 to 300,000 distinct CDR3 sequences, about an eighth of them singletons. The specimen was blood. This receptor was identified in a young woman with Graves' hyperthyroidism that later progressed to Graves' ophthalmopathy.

CDR3 residues: CASSSREDRATYEQYF. Here the CDR3 DNA reads TGTGCCAGCAGCTCCAGAGAGGACAGGGCAACCTACGAGCAGTACTTC. The chain links TRBV7-8 to TRBJ2-7, with 8 positions matching TRBD1. Germline V CDR1 and CDR2: SGHVS, FQNEAQ. V trimming: 4 bases; J trimming: 2 bases; junction bases outside the gene matches: 10. The CDR3 is 16 amino acids.